Listed below are T cell receptor beta chains from one sample, sequenced in a study of OX40 agonist ivuxolimab in advanced cancers. The assay was immunoSEQ multiplex PCR, and TCRdb's table has in-frame clones only and misses some. The sample holds under 45,000 clones; around two thirds are singletons and the top ten take 15% to 20%. Sequences were derived from CD4+ or CD8+ T cells sorted from blood, sampled in a trial of the OX40 agonist ivuxolimab. These receptors originate from an adult with an advanced solid tumor such as melanoma, head and neck, liver or kidney cancer. Both conserved end residues are part of each CDR3. D genes are given only for firm matches. For some rows the clone size is stated as once, few or many, or as a class when expanded; others skip it.

clone_size | j_call | v_call | d_call | cdr3_nt | cdr3_aa
- | TRBJ1-2 | TRBV21-1 | - | TGTGCCAGCAGCAAAAGGTCACAGGCCTATGGCTACACCTTC | CASSKRSQAYGYTF
- | TRBJ2-3 | TRBV7-2 | TRBD2 | TGTGCCAGCAGCTTAGAAGCGCGGGGGTTAGATACGCAGTATTTT | CASSLEARGLDTQYF
medium-sized | TRBJ1-2 | TRBV30 | - | TGTGCCTTATCACCTAACTATGGCTACACCTTC | CALSPNYGYTF
once | TRBJ2-1 | TRBV29-1 | - | TGCAGCGTTGGAGGGATCTCCTACAATGAGCAGTTCTTC | CSVGGISYNEQFF
- | TRBJ2-5 | TRBV29-1 | - | TGCAGCGTTGAAGTACAGGGAACGAGTACGCAAGAGACCCAGTACTTC | CSVEVQGTSTQETQYF
- | TRBJ2-1 | TRBV5-6 | - | TGTGCCAGCAGTGCTACAGGGATCGGGAACAATGAGCAGTTCTTC | CASSATGIGNNEQFF
- | TRBJ1-2 | TRBV5-6 | - | TGTGCCAGCAGCTTGGGGTTGGAGGGTGGCTACACCTTC | CASSLGLEGGYTF
- | TRBJ1-2 | TRBV4-1 | - | TGCGCCAGCAGCCAAGAGATCAGGGTTGACTATGGCTACACCTTC | CASSQEIRVDYGYTF
- | TRBJ2-3 | TRBV23-1 | - | TGCGCCAGCAGTCAAGGGGCAGGGGATTCTTCTCGCACAGATACGCAGTATTTT | CASSQGAGDSSRTDTQYF
- | TRBJ2-7 | TRBV11-3 | - | TGTGCCAGCAGCTTAGCGGCAGTGGGAGAGCAGTACTTC | CASSLAAVGEQYF
- | TRBJ1-6 | TRBV19 | - | TGTGCCAGTTGGACAGCCGATTCACCCCTCCACTTT | CASWTADSPLHF
- | TRBJ1-3 | TRBV7-2 | - | TGTGCCAGCTATGACGGCTTCCCAAACACCATATATTTT | CASYDGFPNTIYF
- | TRBJ1-1 | TRBV13 | - | TGTGCCAGCAGCTTTCGGGGCTCTGGGGGCACTGAAGCTTTCTTT | CASSFRGSGGTEAFF
- | TRBJ1-5 | TRBV6-5 | - | TGTGCCAGCAGGTCGGAGGGGGAGGGCAATCAGCCCCAGCATTTT | CASRSEGEGNQPQHF
- | TRBJ2-1 | TRBV10-3 | TRBD2 | TGTGCCAGCACCTCTAGCGGGGGGGCCGGTGAGCAGTTCTTC | CASTSSGGAGEQFF
- | TRBJ2-5 | TRBV6-1 | TRBD1 | TGTGCCAGCAGTGAAACAGGGGGCCAAGAGACCCAGTACTTC | CASSETGGQETQYF
few | TRBJ1-1 | TRBV5-5 | - | TGTGCCAGCAGCACCAGGGACACTGAAGCTTTCTTT | CASSTRDTEAFF
- | TRBJ2-3 | TRBV2 | - | TGTGCCAGCAGTGTTAAGGGGGGCGGCGGAGATACGCAGTATTTT | CASSVKGGGGDTQYF
- | TRBJ1-1 | TRBV28 | - | TGTGCCAGCAGTTTATCGACTGCCACTGAAGCTTTCTTT | CASSLSTATEAFF
- | TRBJ2-1 | TRBV9 | TRBD2 | TGTGCCAGCAGCGTAGGGGGAGGGCTTGACAATGAGCAGTTCTTC | CASSVGGGLDNEQFF
- | TRBJ1-4 | TRBV6-1 | - | TGTGCCAGCAGGGCACAGGAAGGGTTCGAAAAACTGTTTTTT | CASRAQEGFEKLFF
- | TRBJ1-1 | TRBV9 | - | TGTGCCAGCAGCGTGACGGGAGATGACACTGAAGCTTTCTTT | CASSVTGDDTEAFF
- | TRBJ1-4 | TRBV4-1 | - | TGCGCCGGCAGCCAAGTCCAATCAGATAATGAAAAACTGTTTTTT | CAGSQVQSDNEKLFF
- | TRBJ2-7 | TRBV11-2 | - | TGTGCCAGCAGCGCCTACAGGATCTCCTACGAGCAGTACTTC | CASSAYRISYEQYF
- | TRBJ2-5 | TRBV5-4 | TRBD2 | TGTGCCAGCACCGAGCGGGGGGGCGGTAAAGAGACCCAGTACTTC | CASTERGGGKETQYF
- | TRBJ2-1 | TRBV19 | - | TGTGCCAGTAGTATGTCTTCCTACAATGAGCAGTTCTTC | CASSMSSYNEQFF
- | TRBJ2-2 | TRBV25-1 | - | TGTGCCAGCAGTGAACAGACAGGCTGGCCCGGGGAGCTGTTTTTT | CASSEQTGWPGELFF
few | TRBJ2-2 | TRBV6-5 | - | TGTGCCAGCAGTTACGGGACGACGGGCACCGGGGAGCTGTTTTTT | CASSYGTTGTGELFF
- | TRBJ1-1 | TRBV5-8 | - | TGTGCCAGCAGCTGGGAGATGAACACTGAAGCTTTCTTT | CASSWEMNTEAFF
- | TRBJ2-7 | TRBV28 | TRBD1 | TGTGCCAGCAGACTAGGGACCGGGACAGGGAGTTACGAGCAGTACTTC | CASRLGTGTGSYEQYF
- | TRBJ1-2 | TRBV7-9 | - | TGTGCCAGCAGCTTACAGTTAGTGGCTCGCGGGGGGAATGGCTACACCTTC | CASSLQLVARGGNGYTF
few | TRBJ2-3 | TRBV5-1 | - | TGCGCCAGCAGCTTCAAGGGTAGTAGCACAGATACGCAGTATTTT | CASSFKGSSTDTQYF
- | TRBJ2-1 | TRBV30 | TRBD2 | TGTGCCTGGAGTCCGTCCCTAGCGGGGGTTGAGCAGTTCTTC | CAWSPSLAGVEQFF
- | TRBJ1-4 | TRBV2 | - | TGTGCCAGCAGGATAACCGGGTCTTCAAATGAAAAACTGTTTTTT | CASRITGSSNEKLFF
once | TRBJ1-2 | TRBV7-2 | TRBD1 | TGTGCCAGCAGCCCCGGACAGGGGGCTGAAGGCTACACCTTC | CASSPGQGAEGYTF
few | TRBJ2-2 | TRBV30 | TRBD2 | TGTGCCTGGAGTAGGGGACTAGCGTGGACCGGGGAGCTGTTTTTT | CAWSRGLAWTGELFF
- | TRBJ1-2 | TRBV5-1 | TRBD1 | TGCGCCAGCAGTCGGGGACAGCAAGCTAACTATGGCTACACCTTC | CASSRGQQANYGYTF
- | TRBJ2-7 | TRBV2 | TRBD1 | TGTGCCAGCCGGCCCCAGGGGGTCCGAGGAGAGCAGTACTTC | CASRPQGVRGEQYF
- | TRBJ2-1 | TRBV11-1 | - | TGTGCCAGCAGCTCCAGGGTATCAGGAGGGAGCTCCTACAATGAGCAGTTCTTC | CASSSRVSGGSSYNEQFF
- | TRBJ2-1 | TRBV15 | - | TGTGCCACTCGCGAAGGCAGACCCTACAATGAGCAGTTCTTC | CATREGRPYNEQFF
- | TRBJ2-3 | TRBV29-1 | - | TGCAGCGTTGAAGATCTCTACCTAGATACGCAGTATTTT | CSVEDLYLDTQYF
- | TRBJ1-5 | TRBV7-2 | TRBD1 | TGTGCCAGCAGCGCCACCGGGACAGGGGTAAGACAGCCCCAGCATTTT | CASSATGTGVRQPQHF
- | TRBJ2-5 | TRBV27 | TRBD2 | TGTGCCAGCAGTTTCGGTCCTAGCGGGGATCAAGAGACCCAGTACTTC | CASSFGPSGDQETQYF
- | TRBJ1-6 | TRBV30 | - | TGTGCCTGGAGTTTCCAGTCTGGCTCACCCCTCCACTTT | CAWSFQSGSPLHF
- | TRBJ1-2 | TRBV11-2 | - | TGTGCCAGCAGCTTAGGGGGAGTAGGTGGCTACACCTTC | CASSLGGVGGYTF
- | TRBJ1-5 | TRBV6-6 | - | TGTGCCAGCAGCTGGGACCGGTTGAGCAATCAGCCCCAGCATTTT | CASSWDRLSNQPQHF
few | TRBJ1-2 | TRBV6-4 | - | TGTGCCAGCAGTGACTCAGGAGGGAGGGTTGGCTACACCTTC | CASSDSGGRVGYTF
few | TRBJ1-3 | TRBV9 | - | TGTGCCAGCAGCGAGGGACGGATCTCTGGAAACACCATATATTTT | CASSEGRISGNTIYF
- | TRBJ1-6 | TRBV10-3 | - | TGTGCCAGCAGTTACGGGGGGGCGCTTAATTCACCCCTCCACTTT | CASSYGGALNSPLHF
- | TRBJ2-2 | TRBV30 | - | TGTGCCTGGAGCGGGGGAGGATGGGCCGGGGAGCTGTTTTTT | CAWSGGGWAGELFF